The 22 T cell receptor beta chains reported below all come from one sample, sequenced in a study of cytomegalovirus exposure and HLA in healthy donors. The PCR employed 60 Vbeta primers together with 13 Jbeta primers. Generated by immunoSEQ multiplex PCR, the TCRdb table keeps only in-frame clones and is missing some. The sample includes about 150,000 clones, approximately 88% of them seen just once. Sample: PBMCs. These receptor sequences come from a boy younger than 10 in good health and CMV-seronegative.

The rearrangement joins TRBV6-4 to TRBJ2-3, with TRBD1 identical over 7 bases. Trimming took 0 bases from V and 4 from J; bases not matched to a gene: 4. The CDR3 totals 15 residues. Looked up from germline, CDR1 is MRHNA and CDR2 is SNTAGT. The CDR3: CASSDSAQGADTQYF. In DNA form, the CDR3 reads TGTGCCAGCAGTGACTCTGCGCAGGGGGCAGATACGCAGTATTTT.

The table lists this clone with a few counts. V usage is TRBV19 and J usage is TRBJ2-7; maybe TRBD2 (6 bases). Germline CDR1 LNHDA, CDR2 SQIVND (reference sequence). Between the trimmed V and J ends, which lost 7 bases and 7 bases, there was a span of 20 bases. This CDR3 has 14 residues. CDR3 sequence (DNA): TGTGCCAGTAAGGATCCGGGAGAGGTGGAAGAGCAGTACTTC. Translated: CASKDPGEVEEQYF.

The chain has TRBV20-1 and TRBJ1-1; D not certain. Germline-derived CDR1 and CDR2 are DFQATT and SNEGSKA (reference sequence). The CDR3 covers 11 residues. Trimming shortened V by 8 bases and J by 4 bases, and 11 bases separated the two germline ends. The CDR3 reads CSPEHPTEAFF. Written as DNA, the CDR3 is TGCAGTCCTGAACACCCCACTGAAGCTTTCTTT.

The sample holds a few counts of this clone. Within the sample, other DNA sequences also encode this same CDR3. The V and J genes are TRBV7-9 and TRBJ1-4; D ambiguous. This CDR3 is 14 amino acids long. V dropped 1 base and J dropped 1 base, with 4 bases sitting between them. Germline V lookup: CDR1 SEHNR, CDR2 FQNEAQ (reference sequence). CDR3 amino acids: CASSLGGTNEKLFF. The DNA of the CDR3 is TGTGCCAGCAGCTTAGGCGGAACTAATGAAAAACTGTTTTTT.

This chain joins TRBV10-2 and TRBJ1-1, with D maybe TRBD1 (6 bases). The germline V gene encodes CDR1 WSHSY and CDR2 SAAADI. V gave up 0 bases and J gave up 5 bases, with 16 bases separating them. The CDR3 consists of 16 residues. DNA of the CDR3: TGCGCCAGCAGTGAGTCGAGTGTCCAGGGGCGGACTGAAGCTTTCTTT. It translates to CASSESSVQGRTEAFF.

This clone came up a few times. V and J are TRBV5-6 and TRBJ2-1; a weak D match, TRBD1 (6 bases). Trimming took off 4 bases at V and 5 bases at J, with 10 bases between the two ends. This CDR3 is 13 amino acids long. CDR1 is SGHDT and CDR2 is YYEEEE in the germline V gene. The DNA of the CDR3 is TGTGCCAGCAGCCCCAGGGGAGACAATGAGCAGTTCTTC. Translating gives CASSPRGDNEQFF.

CDR3 region: CASSLPRDSRTDTQYF. The CDR3, as DNA: TGCGCCAGCAGCTTGCCCCGGGACTCCCGCACAGATACGCAGTATTTT. The gene calls are TRBV5-1 and TRBJ2-3; possibly TRBD2 for D (6 bases). Trimming stripped 1 base from V and 1 base from J, with 13 bases between. CDR1 SGHRS and CDR2 YFSETQ come from the germline V gene. This CDR3 region has 16 residues.

The chain joins TRBV30 to TRBJ2-5; D not certain. The CDR3 spans 13 residues. Germline loops: CDR1 GTSNPN, CDR2 SVGIG (reference sequence). Trimming removed 0 bases from V and 5 bases from J, with 10 bases in between. CDR3 sequence: CAWSVSVPETQYF. The DNA of the CDR3 is TGTGCCTGGAGTGTATCCGTCCCCGAGACCCAGTACTTC.

This chain uses TRBV9 with TRBJ2-7, with 7 nucleotides matching TRBD1. CDR3 size: 13 residues. V lost 4 bases, J lost 6 bases, and 7 bases stayed unmatched. Germline CDR1 reads SGDLS; CDR2 reads YYNGEE. The CDR3, as DNA: TGTGCCAGCAGCTCTGGACAGGTAGGCGAGCAGTACTTC. It encodes CASSSGQVGEQYF. Using reference TRBV9 and TRBJ2-7 for the parts outside the CDR3, the full variable domain is DSGVTQTPKHLITATGQRVTLRCSPRSGDLSVYWYQQSLDQGLQFLIQYYNGEERAKGNILERFSAQQFPDLHSELNLSSLELGDSALYFCASSSGQVGEQYFGPGTRLTVT.

The chain joins TRBV19 to TRBJ2-1, with D uncertain. V was pared by 1 base and J by 7 bases, with 11 bases between. Germline CDR1 is LNHDA and CDR2 is SQIVND (reference sequence). The CDR3 is made up of 14 amino acids. The CDR3 DNA sequence: TGTGCCAGTAGTATAGGGGCAGTTCTTAATGAGCAGTTCTTC. It yields the protein CASSIGAVLNEQFF.

The rearrangement joins TRBV11-2 to TRBJ1-4; tentatively, D is TRBD1 (6 bases). V lost 5 bases and J lost 7, with 17 bases in between. Germline values: CDR1 SGHAT, CDR2 FQNNGV. The CDR3 is made up of 15 amino acids. CDR3 bases: TGTGCCAGCAGCCGGGCCCTTGCGGGGGCTGAAAAACTGTTTTTT. This sequence encodes CASSRALAGAEKLFF.

The V call is TRBV29-1, the J call TRBJ2-5; D is perhaps TRBD1 (6 bases). The CDR3 extends over 14 amino acids. Trimming left V 6 bases short and J 2 bases short, with 16 bases between. Germline CDR1 and CDR2: SQVTM and ANQGSEA. CDR3 sequence reads: CSVALPGQQETQYF. The CDR3 DNA reads TGCAGCGTAGCCTTGCCGGGACAACAAGAGACCCAGTACTTC.

The CDR3 DNA reads as TGTGCCAGCTCACCCATCAGGGGACTAGCGGGAGATTACGAGCAGTACTTC. Protein sequence: CASSPIRGLAGDYEQYF. The gene calls are TRBV18 and TRBJ2-7; 14 bases fit TRBD2. Germline trimming cut 3 bases from V and 4 bases from J; bases unmatched to any gene: 8. The CDR3 has 17 residues. Germline-derived CDR1 and CDR2 are KGHSH and LQKENI.

V gene TRBV28 combines with J gene TRBJ1-2; 7 bases are a match to TRBD1. Germline V gene lookup returns CDR1 MDHEN and CDR2 SYDVKM. The CDR3 has 16 residues. Trimming took 2 bases from V and 5 from J; bases not matched to a gene: 11. The CDR3 region is CASSLTRGGDEYGYTF. The CDR3 DNA reads TGTGCCAGCAGTTTAACCCGAGGGGGCGATGAGTATGGCTACACCTTC.

CDR3 nucleotides: TGTGCCAGCAGTTACTCAGGCCAGGTCAACGAGCAGTACTTC. Its translation is CASSYSGQVNEQYF. This chain joins TRBV6-6 and TRBJ2-7, with D unresolved. Trimming shortened V by 0 bases and J by 5 bases, and 11 bases separated the two germline ends. CDR1 and CDR2 (germline): MNHNY, SVGAGI (reference sequence). CDR3 size: 14 residues.

This chain connects TRBV7-2 to TRBJ1-3, with 7 bases aligning to TRBD1. Germline V gene lookup returns CDR1 SGHTA and CDR2 FQGNSA. The ends lost 2 bases at V and 2 bases at J; junction bases unmatched: 12. This CDR3 is built from 18 residues. The CDR3 loop reads CASSLNAGGISTGNTIYF. DNA of the CDR3: TGTGCCAGCAGCTTAAATGCAGGGGGAATTAGCACTGGAAACACCATATATTTT.

The chain is built from TRBV9 and TRBJ2-2; 7 bases are a match to TRBD2. The CDR3 totals 15 residues. Trimming cost V 0 bases and J 6 bases; bases outside gene matches: 5. The germline V gene has CDR1 SGDLS and CDR2 YYNGEE. The CDR3 DNA follows: TGTGCCAGCAGCGTAGGACTAGCCGACTCCGGGGAGCTGTTTTTT. Its translation is CASSVGLADSGELFF.

The rearrangement uses TRBV30 and TRBJ1-5; perhaps TRBD1 as D (6 bases). Per the germline V gene, CDR1 is GTSNPN and CDR2 is SVGIG (reference sequence). The V and J ends lost 3 bases and 5 bases respectively, with 11 bases between them. This CDR3 region has 13 residues. The CDR3 spells CAWRGRGDQPQHF. The CDR3 coding sequence is TGTGCCTGGAGGGGCAGGGGCGATCAGCCCCAGCATTTT.

The chain couples TRBV19 to TRBJ1-1, with D perhaps matching TRBD1 (5 bases). The CDR3 consists of 13 residues. The V gene lost 9 bases and the J gene lost 3 bases, with 14 bases spanning the gap. Germline V CDR1 and CDR2: LNHDA, SQIVND (reference sequence). The chain's CDR3 is CASGGSRDTEAFF. The CDR3 bases are TGTGCCAGCGGGGGGTCTCGGGACACTGAAGCTTTCTTT.

The chain links TRBV6-5 to TRBJ2-7; 8 bases fit TRBD1. Germline CDR1 and CDR2: MNHEY and SVGAGI. The CDR3 extends over 15 amino acids. With V trimmed by 1 base and J by 0 bases, 2 bases remained unmatched. CDR3 loop: CASSYYRGSSYEQYF. Here the CDR3 DNA reads TGTGCCAGCAGTTACTACAGGGGGAGCTCCTACGAGCAGTACTTC.

This chain uses TRBV7-9 with TRBJ2-3, with unresolved D. The CDR3 consists of 14 residues. V was shortened by 8 bases and J by 1 base, with 13 bases between the two germline ends. The V gene's germline CDR1 is SEHNR and CDR2 FQNEAQ (reference sequence). The CDR3 region has the DNA TGTGCCAGCGTAACAGCCGTGGGCACAGATACGCAGTATTTT. It translates to CASVTAVGTDTQYF. The full variable domain, its missing parts supplied by reference TRBV7-9 and TRBJ2-3, is DTGVSQNPRHKITKRGQNVTFRCDPISEHNRLYWYRQTLGQGPEFLTYFQNEAQLEKSRLLSDRFSAERPKGSFSTLEIQRTEQGDSAMYLCASVTAVGTDTQYFGPGTRLTVL.

The rearrangement uses TRBV9 and TRBJ2-5; D may be TRBD1 (6 bases). Germline CDR1 is SGDLS and CDR2 is YYNGEE. Trimming stripped 4 bases from V and 5 bases from J, with 18 bases between. This CDR3 region has 15 residues. The CDR3 here is CASSPKTGPWETQYF. The CDR3 DNA is TGTGCCAGCAGCCCCAAGACAGGTCCGTGGGAGACCCAGTACTTC.